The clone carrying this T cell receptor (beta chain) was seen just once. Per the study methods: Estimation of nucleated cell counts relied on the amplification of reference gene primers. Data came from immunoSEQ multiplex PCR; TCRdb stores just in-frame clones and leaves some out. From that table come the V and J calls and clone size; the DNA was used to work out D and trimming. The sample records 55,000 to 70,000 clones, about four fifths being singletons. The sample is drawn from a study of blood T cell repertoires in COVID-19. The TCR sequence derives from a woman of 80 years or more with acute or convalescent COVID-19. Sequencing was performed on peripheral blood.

This CDR3 reads CASSYPTGWYEQYF. CDR3 bases: TGTGCCAGCAGTTACCCCACGGGGTGGTACGAGCAGTACTTC. The chain uses TRBV6-2 or TRBV6-3 and TRBJ2-7, with a tentative D call TRBD2 (5 bases). Trimming cost V 2 bases and J 4 bases, with 12 bases left between them. The CDR3 contains 14 residues. CDR1 is MNHEY, CDR2 SVGEGT, per germline.